This T cell receptor beta chain was identified in a study of blood T cells in healthy people across ages. CDR3 length equals 15 residues. Looked up from germline, CDR1 is MNHEY and CDR2 is SMNVEV (reference sequence). The V end lost 5 bases, the J end lost 3 bases, and 17 bases lay between the germline ends. This clonotype was detected a few times. The antigen remains unidentified. Broader study findings: Across the age range, TCR beta diversity per million T cells fell in a roughly linear way. Nothing was known about donor CMV status, and this possibly confounded expanded clonotype changes.

The use of a sample-barcoded 5' primer and a J-beta primer mix characterized a second PCR of 7 to 11 cycles. Each sample provided no less than 2.5 million CDR3-containing paired-end reads. TCRdb called the 5' RACE reads again in MiXCR, with one record for every CDR3 protein. Of about 800,000 distinct CDR3 sequences in the sample, more than 20% are singletons; the top ten hold approximately 4%. The same specimen was also included in a second study, on T cells of mothers and their children. That source notes: Donors comprised a few healthy Caucasian mothers plus their six children.

The specimen sequenced was blood. This clonotype originated in a boy aged 10-17 years in good health. The chain carries TRBV27 and TRBJ2-7; D not resolved. The CDR3 region has the DNA TGTGCCAGCAGTCCCAACCGGGTGGGGATCTACGAGCAGTACTTC. The encoded protein is CASSPNRVGIYEQYF.